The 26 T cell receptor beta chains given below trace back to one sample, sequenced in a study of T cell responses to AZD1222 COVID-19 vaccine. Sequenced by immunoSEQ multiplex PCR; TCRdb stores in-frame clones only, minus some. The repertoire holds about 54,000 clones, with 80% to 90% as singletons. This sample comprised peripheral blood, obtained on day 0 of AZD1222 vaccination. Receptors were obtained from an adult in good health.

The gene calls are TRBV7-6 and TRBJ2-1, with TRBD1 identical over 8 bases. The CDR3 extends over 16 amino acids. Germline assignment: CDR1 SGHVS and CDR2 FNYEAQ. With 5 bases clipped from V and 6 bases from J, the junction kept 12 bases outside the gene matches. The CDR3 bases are TGTGCCAGCAGCCGTACGACAGGGGTGGGGGTCAATGAGCAGTTCTTC. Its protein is CASSRTTGVGVNEQFF.

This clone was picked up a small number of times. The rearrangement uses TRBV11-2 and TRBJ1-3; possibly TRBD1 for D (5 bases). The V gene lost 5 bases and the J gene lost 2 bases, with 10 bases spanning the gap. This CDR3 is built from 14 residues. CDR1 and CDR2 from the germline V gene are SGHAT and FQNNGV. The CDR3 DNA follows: TGTGCCAGCAGCCCTGGGACGGCTGGAAACACCATATATTTT. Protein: CASSPGTAGNTIYF.

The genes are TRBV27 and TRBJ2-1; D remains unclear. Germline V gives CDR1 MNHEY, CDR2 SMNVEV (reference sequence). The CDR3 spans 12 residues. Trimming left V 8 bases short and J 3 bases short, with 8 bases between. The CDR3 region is CASGRNYNEQFF. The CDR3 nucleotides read TGTGCCAGCGGCAGGAACTACAATGAGCAGTTCTTC.

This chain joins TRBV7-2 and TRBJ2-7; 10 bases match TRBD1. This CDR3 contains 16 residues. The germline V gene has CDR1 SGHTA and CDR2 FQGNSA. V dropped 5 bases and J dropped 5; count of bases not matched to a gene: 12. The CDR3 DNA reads TGTGCCAGCAGCCCACCATCGGGGACAGGGGCTAACGAGCAGTACTTC. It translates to CASSPPSGTGANEQYF.

The CDR3 bases are TGTGCCAGCTCACCGACCGACAGGTTTCCGTCTGGGGCCAACGTCCTGACTTTC. It is translated as CASSPTDRFPSGANVLTF. The chain combines TRBV18 with TRBJ2-6, with a tentative D call TRBD1 (6 bases). The CDR3 is 18 amino acids. V lost 3 bases, J lost 1 base, and 16 bases lay in between. Germline V gene lookup returns CDR1 KGHSH and CDR2 LQKENI.

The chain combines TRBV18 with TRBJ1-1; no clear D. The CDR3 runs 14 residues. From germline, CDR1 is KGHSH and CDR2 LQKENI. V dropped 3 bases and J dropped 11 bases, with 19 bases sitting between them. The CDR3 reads CASSPSDGYRAAFF. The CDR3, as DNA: TGTGCCAGCTCACCCTCGGACGGATATCGTGCTGCTTTCTTT.

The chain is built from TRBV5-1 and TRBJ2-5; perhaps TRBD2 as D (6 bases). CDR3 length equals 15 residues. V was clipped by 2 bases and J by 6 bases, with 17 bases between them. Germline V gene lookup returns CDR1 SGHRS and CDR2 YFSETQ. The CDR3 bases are TGCGCCAGCAGCTTAGGGGTGGGAGGAACGCAGACCCAGTACTTC. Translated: CASSLGVGGTQTQYF.

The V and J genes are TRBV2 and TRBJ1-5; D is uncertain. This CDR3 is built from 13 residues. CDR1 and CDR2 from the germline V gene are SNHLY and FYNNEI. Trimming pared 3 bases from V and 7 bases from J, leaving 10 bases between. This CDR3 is CASSDGGWQPQHF. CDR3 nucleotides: TGTGCCAGCAGTGATGGTGGCTGGCAGCCCCAGCATTTT.

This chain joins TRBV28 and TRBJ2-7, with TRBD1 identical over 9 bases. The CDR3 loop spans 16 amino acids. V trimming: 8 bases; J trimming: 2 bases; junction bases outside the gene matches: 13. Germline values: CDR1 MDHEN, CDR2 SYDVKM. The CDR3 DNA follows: TGTGCCAGCGACCCCTTAGGACAGGGGTCGCCCTACGAGCAGTACTTC. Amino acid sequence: CASDPLGQGSPYEQYF. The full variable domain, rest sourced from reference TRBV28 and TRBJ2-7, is DVKVTQSSRYLVKRTGEKVFLECVQDMDHENMFWYRQDPGLGLRLIYFSYDVKMKEKGDIPEGYSVSREKKERFSLILESASTNQTSMYLCASDPLGQGSPYEQYFGPGTRLTVT.

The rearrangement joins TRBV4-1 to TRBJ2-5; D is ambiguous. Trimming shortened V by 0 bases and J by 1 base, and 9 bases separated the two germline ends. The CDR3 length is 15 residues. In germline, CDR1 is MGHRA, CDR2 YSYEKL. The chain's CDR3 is CASSQDSAGQETQYF. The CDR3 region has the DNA TGCGCCAGCAGCCAAGATTCGGCTGGCCAAGAGACCCAGTACTTC.

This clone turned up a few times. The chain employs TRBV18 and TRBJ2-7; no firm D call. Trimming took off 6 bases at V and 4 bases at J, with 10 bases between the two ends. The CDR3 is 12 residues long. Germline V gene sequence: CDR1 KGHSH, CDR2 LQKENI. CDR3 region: CASSPYGYEQYF. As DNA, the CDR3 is TGTGCCAGCTCCCCGTACGGGTACGAGCAGTACTTC.

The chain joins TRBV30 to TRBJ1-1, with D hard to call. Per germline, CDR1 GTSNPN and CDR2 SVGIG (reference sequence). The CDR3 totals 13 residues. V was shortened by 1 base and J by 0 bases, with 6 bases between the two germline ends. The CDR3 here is CAWSDGMNTEAFF. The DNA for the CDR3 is TGTGCCTGGAGTGACGGAATGAACACTGAAGCTTTCTTT.

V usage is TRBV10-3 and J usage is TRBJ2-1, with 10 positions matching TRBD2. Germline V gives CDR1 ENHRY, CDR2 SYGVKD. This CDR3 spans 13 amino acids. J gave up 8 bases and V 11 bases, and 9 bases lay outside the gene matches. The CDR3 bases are TGTGCCCTCGCCGCTAGCGGGAGAGATGAGCAGTTCTTC. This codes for CALAASGRDEQFF.

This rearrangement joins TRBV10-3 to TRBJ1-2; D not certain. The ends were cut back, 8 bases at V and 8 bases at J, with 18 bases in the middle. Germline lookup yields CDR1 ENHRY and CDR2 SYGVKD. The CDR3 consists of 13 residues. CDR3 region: CAISQIRVRGYTF. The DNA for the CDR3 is TGTGCCATCTCGCAGATCCGGGTCCGGGGCTACACCTTC.

CDR3 in DNA: TGCAGTGCTAGCACCACAGATACGCAGTATTTT. Protein: CSASTTDTQYF. The chain couples TRBV20-1 to TRBJ2-3, with D unclear. The CDR3 is made up of 11 amino acids. Germline V CDR1 and CDR2: DFQATT, SNEGSKA (reference sequence). V gave up 3 bases and J gave up 2 bases, with 3 bases separating them.

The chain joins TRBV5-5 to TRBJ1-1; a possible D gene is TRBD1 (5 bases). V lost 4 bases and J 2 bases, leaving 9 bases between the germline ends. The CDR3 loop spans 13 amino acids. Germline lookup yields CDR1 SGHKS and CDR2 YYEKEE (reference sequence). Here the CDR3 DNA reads TGTGCCAGCAGCCAGACAGTAAACACTGAAGCTTTCTTT. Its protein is CASSQTVNTEAFF. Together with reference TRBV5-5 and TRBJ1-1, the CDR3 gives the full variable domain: DAGVTQSPTHLIKTRGQQVTLRCSPISGHKSVSWYQQVLGQGPQFIFQYYEKEERGRGNFPDRFSARQFPNYSSELNVNALLLGDSALYLCASSQTVNTEAFFGQGTRLTVV.

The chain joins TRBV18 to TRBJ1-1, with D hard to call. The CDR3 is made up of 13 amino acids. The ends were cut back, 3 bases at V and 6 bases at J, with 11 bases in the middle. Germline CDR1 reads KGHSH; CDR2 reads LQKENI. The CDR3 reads CASSPGPGPEAFF. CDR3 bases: TGTGCCAGCTCACCCGGACCTGGCCCTGAAGCTTTCTTT.

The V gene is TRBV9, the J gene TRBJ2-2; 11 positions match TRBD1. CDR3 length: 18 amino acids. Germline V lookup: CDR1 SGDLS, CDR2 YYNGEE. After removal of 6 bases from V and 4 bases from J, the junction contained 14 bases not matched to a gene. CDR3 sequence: CASMPPPGQGASTGELFF. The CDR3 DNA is TGTGCCAGCATGCCGCCACCCGGACAGGGGGCGTCCACCGGGGAGCTGTTTTTT.

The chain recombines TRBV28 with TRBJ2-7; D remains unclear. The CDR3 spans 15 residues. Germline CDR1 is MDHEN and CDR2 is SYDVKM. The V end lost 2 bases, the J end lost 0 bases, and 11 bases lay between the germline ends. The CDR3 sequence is CASSLDPGFSYEQYF. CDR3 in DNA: TGTGCCAGCAGTTTAGACCCTGGATTCTCCTACGAGCAGTACTTC.

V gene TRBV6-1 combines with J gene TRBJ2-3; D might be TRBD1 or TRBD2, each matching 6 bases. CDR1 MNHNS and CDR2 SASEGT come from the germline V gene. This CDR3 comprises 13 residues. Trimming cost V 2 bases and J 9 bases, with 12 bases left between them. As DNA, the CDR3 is TGTGCCAGCAGTGAATTGGAAGGGGGGACGCAGTATTTT. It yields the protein CASSELEGGTQYF.

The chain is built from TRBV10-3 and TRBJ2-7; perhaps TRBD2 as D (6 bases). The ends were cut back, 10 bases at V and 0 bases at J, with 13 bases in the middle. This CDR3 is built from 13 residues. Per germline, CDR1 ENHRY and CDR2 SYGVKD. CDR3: CATEGTFSYEQYF. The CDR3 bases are TGTGCCACCGAGGGGACTTTCTCCTACGAGCAGTACTTC.

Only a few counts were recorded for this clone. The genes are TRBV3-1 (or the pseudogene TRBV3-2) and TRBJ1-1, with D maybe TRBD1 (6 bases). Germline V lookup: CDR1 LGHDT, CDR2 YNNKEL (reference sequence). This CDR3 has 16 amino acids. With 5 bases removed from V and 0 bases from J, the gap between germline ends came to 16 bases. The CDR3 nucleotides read TGTGCCAGCAGCTACAAGGGGGGCGGGTTGAACACTGAAGCTTTCTTT. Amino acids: CASSYKGGGLNTEAFF.

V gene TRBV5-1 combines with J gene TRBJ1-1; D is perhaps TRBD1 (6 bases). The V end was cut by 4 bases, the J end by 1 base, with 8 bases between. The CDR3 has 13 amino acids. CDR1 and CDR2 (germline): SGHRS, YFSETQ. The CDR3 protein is CASSQGQNTEAFF. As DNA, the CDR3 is TGCGCCAGCAGCCAGGGACAGAACACTGAAGCTTTCTTT. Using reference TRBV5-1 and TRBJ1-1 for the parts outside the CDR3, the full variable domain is KAGVTQTPRYLIKTRGQQVTLSCSPISGHRSVSWYQQTPGQGLQFLFEYFSETQRNKGNFPGRFSGRQFSNSRSEMNVSTLELGDSALYLCASSQGQNTEAFFGQGTRLTVV.

CDR3 sequence (DNA): TGTGCCAGCAGGGGTCCAGGACAGGGTCCGGGGGAGCAGTACTTC. This encodes CASRGPGQGPGEQYF. The chain joins TRBV6-1 to TRBJ2-7, with 8 bases that match TRBD1. V lost 6 bases to trimming and J lost 7 bases; unmatched junction nucleotides: 14. CDR3 size: 15 residues. Looked up from germline, CDR1 is MNHNS and CDR2 is SASEGT.

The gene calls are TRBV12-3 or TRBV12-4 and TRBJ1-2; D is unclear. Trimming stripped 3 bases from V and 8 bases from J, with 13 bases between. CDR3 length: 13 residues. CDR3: CASSFLGFTGYTF. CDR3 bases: TGTGCCAGCAGTTTTTTGGGTTTCACGGGCTACACCTTC.

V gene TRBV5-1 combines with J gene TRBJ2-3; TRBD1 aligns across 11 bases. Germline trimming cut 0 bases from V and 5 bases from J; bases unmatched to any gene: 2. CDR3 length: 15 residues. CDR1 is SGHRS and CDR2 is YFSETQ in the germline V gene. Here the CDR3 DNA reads TGCGCCAGCAGCTTGGCCGGGACAGGGGGAGATACGCAGTATTTT. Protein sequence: CASSLAGTGGDTQYF.